Sequencing of this T cell receptor (beta chain) was carried out in a study of cytomegalovirus exposure and HLA in healthy donors. In regard to this clone: Its antigen is not known.

Method: immunoSEQ multiplex PCR; TCRdb's copy keeps in-frame clones and lacks some. The sample lists around 74,000 clones; 85% were seen once. Notes on the study in general: For cytomegalovirus status, the classifier reportedly gave diagnoses with high specificity and sensitivity.

The specimen sequenced was PBMCs. This receptor was obtained from a man younger than 40 in good health and CMV-seronegative.

The DNA for the CDR3 is TGTGCCAGTAGTATCTCGGTGTCTCAGCCCCAGCATTTT. This codes for CASSISVSQPQHF. V gene TRBV19 combines with J gene TRBJ1-5; unclear D gene. V was cut by 3 bases and J by 6 bases, with 9 bases left in between. This CDR3 is built from 13 residues. CDR1 is LNHDA, CDR2 SQIVND, per germline (reference sequence).